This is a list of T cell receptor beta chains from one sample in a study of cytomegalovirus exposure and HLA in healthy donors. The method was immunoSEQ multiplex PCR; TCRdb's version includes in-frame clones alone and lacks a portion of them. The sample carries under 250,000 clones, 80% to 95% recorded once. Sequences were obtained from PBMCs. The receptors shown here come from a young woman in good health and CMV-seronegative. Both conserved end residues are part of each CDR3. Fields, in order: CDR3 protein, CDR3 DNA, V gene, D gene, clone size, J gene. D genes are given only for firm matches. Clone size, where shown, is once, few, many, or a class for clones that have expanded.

CATTNRGPKQPQHF TGTGCCACCACCAACAGGGGGCCGAAACAGCCCCAGCATTTT TRBV15 TRBD1 . TRBJ1-5
CASSGSGENVNEQFF TGTGCCAGCAGCGGGAGTGGGGAGAACGTCAATGAGCAGTTCTTC TRBV7-2 . . TRBJ2-1
CASSPPRQPYNEQFF TGTGCCAGCAGCCCCCCCCGACAACCCTACAATGAGCAGTTCTTC TRBV7-9 . . TRBJ2-1
CAWGQASTNEKLFF TGTGCCTGGGGACAGGCCTCAACTAATGAAAAACTGTTTTTT TRBV30 TRBD1 once TRBJ1-4
CASSQRGDRWGGELFF TGTGCCAGCAGCCAACGGGGGGACCGATGGGGAGGGGAGCTGTTTTTT TRBV7-2 TRBD2 . TRBJ2-2
CASGRVNSPLHF TGTGCCTCCGGCAGGGTCAATTCACCCCTCCACTTT TRBV30 . . TRBJ1-6
CASSYSPRGPYGYTF TGTGCCAGCAGTTACTCTCCCAGGGGGCCCTATGGCTACACCTTC TRBV6-5 TRBD1 . TRBJ1-2
CASSLVLAGGGTDTQYF TGCGCCAGCAGTCTCGTTCTAGCGGGAGGAGGCACAGATACGCAGTATTTT TRBV4-1 TRBD2 many TRBJ2-3
CASSLQFGGTDTQYF TGCGCCAGCAGCTTGCAGTTCGGGGGGACAGATACGCAGTATTTT TRBV5-1 TRBD2 . TRBJ2-3
CASSALRGRSSGNTIYF TGTGCCAGCAGCGCCCTCAGGGGAAGAAGCTCTGGAAACACCATATATTTT TRBV7-6 . . TRBJ1-3
CAWGVQGGIQETQYF TGTGCCTGGGGGGTACAGGGGGGAATCCAAGAGACCCAGTACTTC TRBV30 TRBD1 . TRBJ2-5
CASSYRAGRDEKLFF TGTGCCAGCAGTTACAGGGCAGGGAGGGATGAAAAACTGTTTTTT TRBV6-5 . . TRBJ1-4
CASSPWDRSYEQYF TGCGCCAGCAGCCCATGGGACAGATCCTACGAGCAGTACTTC TRBV4-1 TRBD1 . TRBJ2-7
CATSETGSGPYEQYF TGTGCCACCTCAGAAACAGGGTCAGGGCCGTACGAGCAGTACTTC TRBV2 . few TRBJ2-7
CASSSRTSKTDTQYF TGCGCCAGCAGCTCCCGGACTAGTAAAACAGATACGCAGTATTTT TRBV5-1 TRBD2 . TRBJ2-3
CASSSYRGRRTEAFF TGTGCCAGCAGCTCGTACAGGGGGCGGCGGACTGAAGCTTTCTTT TRBV7-2 TRBD1 . TRBJ1-1
CASMPRTGSGYTF TGCGCCAGCATGCCCAGGACAGGGAGCGGCTACACCTTC TRBV4-1 TRBD1 . TRBJ1-2
CASSSPGLAEETQYF TGTGCCAGCAGCTCACCTGGACTAGCGGAAGAGACCCAGTACTTC TRBV5-4 TRBD2 . TRBJ2-5
CSARTSGRSYEQYF TGCAGCGCACGAACTAGCGGGAGATCCTACGAGCAGTACTTC TRBV29-1 TRBD2 . TRBJ2-7
CASTAGGNTGELFF TGTGCCAGTACGGCAGGTGGGAACACCGGGGAGCTGTTTTTT TRBV19 . . TRBJ2-2
CASSLGRGVEQFF TGCGCCAGCAGCTTGGGGCGGGGGGTAGAGCAGTTCTTC TRBV5-1 TRBD2 . TRBJ2-1
CASSKSESGANVLTF TGTGCCAGCAGTAAAAGTGAGTCCGGGGCCAACGTCCTGACTTTC TRBV27 . . TRBJ2-6
CASSIARDRSSGANVLTF TGTGCCAGTAGTATCGCGAGGGACAGAAGCTCTGGGGCCAACGTCCTGACTTTC TRBV19 TRBD1 . TRBJ2-6
CASSVVLRSEAEAFF TGTGCCAGCAGCGTAGTCCTGCGGTCGGAGGCTGAAGCTTTCTTT TRBV9 . . TRBJ1-1
CAISEVDREGEKLFF TGTGCCATCAGTGAGGTGGACAGGGAGGGGGAAAAACTGTTTTTT TRBV10-3 TRBD1 . TRBJ1-4
CAISVRLPEQYF TGTGCCATCAGTGTCCGGTTGCCCGAGCAGTACTTC TRBV10-3 . once TRBJ2-7
CASSPGAGAVSADTQYF TGTGCCAGCAGCCCAGGCGCAGGGGCGGTCAGCGCAGATACGCAGTATTTT TRBV28 . . TRBJ2-3
CASSYSGAGVDTEAFF TGTGCCAGCAGTTACTCTGGGGCAGGGGTGGACACTGAAGCTTTCTTT TRBV6-5 . . TRBJ1-1
CASSLELEGNTIYF TGTGCCAGCAGCTTGGAGCTCGAGGGAAACACCATATATTTT TRBV5-4 . . TRBJ1-3
CASSASGKDTGELFF TGTGCCAGCAGTGCCAGCGGGAAGGACACCGGGGAGCTGTTTTTT TRBV6-4 TRBD2 . TRBJ2-2
CASSLGLAGGEEQFF TGTGCCAGCAGCTTAGGGTTAGCGGGAGGGGAAGAGCAGTTCTTC TRBV11-2 TRBD2 few TRBJ2-1